The 28 T cell receptor beta chains below were found in one sample sequenced in a study of T cells in Graves' hyperthyroidism and ophthalmopathy. Researchers took RNA transcripts and amplified the TCR beta CDR3 regions from them. An initial round of RT-PCR targeting the TCR CDR3 relied on the HTBI primer set. TCRdb recomputed calls from the multiplex PCR reads with MiXCR, one row per CDR3 protein. Among fewer than 600,000 distinct CDR3 sequences listed, 12% to 15% were seen once. The sequenced material came from blood. All receptors come from a woman in her forties with Graves' hyperthyroidism.

On this clonotype itself: A much larger clone lies a single base off, so this may be a read error. The V gene is TRBV20-1, the J gene TRBJ2-1; possible D gene TRBD2, 5 bases. The V gene lost 0 bases and the J gene lost 2 bases, with 14 bases spanning the gap. This CDR3 is built from 16 residues. Germline V gene data show CDR1 as DFQATT and CDR2 as SNEGSKA (reference sequence). This CDR3 reads CSARDDLTIPYNEQFF. CDR3 coding DNA: TGCAGTGCTAGAGATGACCTGACTATCCCCTACAATGAGCAGTTCTTC.

This clonotype was detected ten times or more. The V call is TRBV6-1, the J call TRBJ2-1; D remains unclear. In germline, CDR1 is MNHNS, CDR2 SASEGT. V lost 1 base and J lost 6, with 25 bases in between. The CDR3 is 19 residues long. The CDR3 loop is CASSEEFAVGRRDINEQFF. DNA of the CDR3: TGTGCCAGCAGTGAAGAATTCGCAGTGGGTCGGAGAGATATCAATGAGCAGTTCTTC.

This clonotype has ten or more counts. This chain joins TRBV20-1 and TRBJ2-3, with TRBD2 matching over 10 bases. Germline V gene data show CDR1 as DFQATT and CDR2 as SNEGSKA (reference sequence). J gave up 1 base and V 1 base, and 11 bases lay outside the gene matches. The CDR3 consists of 18 residues. The CDR3 sequence is CSARVTAGGGIGTDTQYF. Written as DNA, the CDR3 is TGCAGTGCTAGAGTTACAGCGGGAGGGGGGATTGGCACAGATACGCAGTATTTT.

This chain joins TRBV5-6 and TRBJ2-1; D is unresolved. Between the trimmed V and J ends, which lost 5 bases and 8 bases, there was a span of 5 bases. Germline values: CDR1 SGHDT, CDR2 YYEEEE. The CDR3 has 10 amino acids. CDR3 loop: CASRAYEQFF. DNA for the CDR3: TGTGCCAGCAGAGCATATGAGCAGTTCTTC.

This clonotype was found many times. The V and J genes are TRBV12-3 or TRBV12-4 and TRBJ2-1; D gene unclear. The germline V and J ends were trimmed by 2 bases and 0 bases, with 2 bases remaining between them. CDR3 size: 13 residues. In DNA, the CDR3 is TGTGCCAGCAGTTTAAGCTCCTACAATGAGCAGTTCTTC. The encoded protein is CASSLSSYNEQFF.

This clonotype was observed at least ten times. The CDR3 DNA is TGTGCCAGCAGTGACCTTAAGGCGAGCACAGATACGCAGTATTTT. Amino acid sequence: CASSDLKASTDTQYF. The chain links TRBV2 to TRBJ2-3; D unresolved. This CDR3 has 15 residues. The V gene lost 3 bases and the J gene lost 0 bases, with 10 bases spanning the gap. From germline, CDR1 is SNHLY and CDR2 FYNNEI.

The chain combines TRBV19 with TRBJ2-7, with 10 nucleotides matching TRBD1. The CDR3 spans 15 residues. Germline values: CDR1 LNHDA, CDR2 SQIVND (reference sequence). Trimming cost V 3 bases and J 4 bases; bases outside gene matches: 6. CDR3 coding DNA: TGTGCCAGTAGTATTTCCGGGACAGGGGATTACGAGCAGTACTTC. This gives the protein CASSISGTGDYEQYF.

The V and J genes are TRBV11-2 and TRBJ1-2; 7 nucleotides match TRBD1. The V gene end was trimmed by 1 base and the J gene end by 3 bases; junction bases not matched to a gene: 8. The CDR3 is 16 amino acids. CDR1 is SGHAT, CDR2 FQNNGV, per germline. CDR3 coding DNA: TGTGCCAGCAGCTTAGGCCAGGACGACAGGGACTATGGCTACACCTTC. It translates to CASSLGQDDRDYGYTF. The entire variable domain, with the rest obtained from reference TRBV11-2 and TRBJ1-2, is as follows: EAGVAQSPRYKIIEKRQSVAFWCNPISGHATLYWYQQILGQGPKLLIQFQNNGVVDDSQLPKDRFSAERLKGVDSTLKIQPAKLEDSAVYLCASSLGQDDRDYGYTFGSGTRLTVV.

This clonotype was seen a handful of times. For the CDR3, the DNA is TGTGCCATAGGACAGGGGAACACTGAAGCTTTCTTT. It yields the protein CAIGQGNTEAFF. J is TRBJ1-1 and V is TRBV10-3; TRBD1 agrees at 8 bases. V trimming: 9 bases; J trimming: 1 base; junction bases outside the gene matches: 1. The CDR3 has 12 residues. Germline V gene lookup returns CDR1 ENHRY and CDR2 SYGVKD.

A remark on this clonotype: With a much larger clone just one base away, this may be a read error. J is TRBJ2-7 and V is TRBV28; TRBD1 is a possible D gene (6 bases). V was clipped by 8 bases and J by 4 bases, with 18 bases between them. Germline CDR1 and CDR2: MDHEN and SYDVKM. The CDR3 has 14 residues. The CDR3 region is CASGAPGAGYEQYF. The CDR3 nucleotides are TGTGCCAGCGGTGCCCCAGGGGCAGGGTACGAGCAGTACTTC.

This clonotype came up a few times. The gene calls are TRBV19 and TRBJ1-2, with D unclear. CDR1 is LNHDA and CDR2 is SQIVND in the germline V gene (reference sequence). The CDR3 spans 11 residues. Trimming pared 7 bases from V and 4 bases from J, leaving 7 bases between. The CDR3 here is CASTGGYGYTF. CDR3 DNA sequence: TGTGCCAGTACGGGCGGCTATGGCTACACCTTC.

This clonotype was detected a few times. The chain employs TRBV4-1 and TRBJ2-7; 11 positions agree with TRBD1. This CDR3 has 17 amino acids. V was pared by 3 bases and J by 2 bases, with 9 bases of the junction left unmatched. Germline assignment: CDR1 MGHRA and CDR2 YSYEKL. As DNA, the CDR3 is TGCGCCAGCAGCCATCAGGGACCGGGACAGGGGGCCTACGAGCAGTACTTC. Translated, it gives CASSHQGPGQGAYEQYF.

This sequence joins TRBV5-1 and TRBJ2-1; TRBD1 matches 8 bases. With V trimmed by 1 base and J by 0 bases, 6 bases remained unmatched. This CDR3 contains 17 residues. Per germline, CDR1 SGHRS and CDR2 YFSETQ. In nucleotides, the CDR3 is TGCGCCAGCAGCTTGAAGCGGACAGGGAGCTCCTACAATGAGCAGTTCTTC. Protein product: CASSLKRTGSSYNEQFF.

This clonotype was seen repeatedly, ten times or more. The CDR3 DNA reads TGTGCCAGCCGCCTAGGAGCGGGAGTCGCAGATACGCAGTATTTT. This translates into CASRLGAGVADTQYF. V usage is TRBV6-1 and J usage is TRBJ2-3; 8 bases match TRBD2. Trimming at V came to 8 bases and at J to 4 bases, leaving 11 bases not matched to a gene. Germline lookup yields CDR1 MNHNS and CDR2 SASEGT. The CDR3 runs 15 residues.

This chain links TRBV7-2 with TRBJ1-5, with 8 bases aligning to TRBD1. Germline CDR1 reads SGHTA; CDR2 reads FQGNSA. The trim removed 1 base at V and 7 bases at J, leaving 12 bases unmatched. The CDR3 sequence is 17 residues long. Written as DNA, the CDR3 is TGTGCCAGCAGCTTAGGGACAGGGAAGAAGTCAGAACAGCCCCAGCATTTT. Translated, it gives CASSLGTGKKSEQPQHF.

This chain connects TRBV24-1 to TRBJ1-1; D remains ambiguous. The germline V gene has CDR1 KGHDR and CDR2 SFDVKD. Trimming pared 9 bases from V and 2 bases from J, leaving 9 bases between. The CDR3 covers 12 residues. As DNA, the CDR3 is TGTGCCACCGCCAACAGAAACACTGAAGCTTTCTTT. Its protein is CATANRNTEAFF.

Many counts were recorded for this clonotype. The chain carries TRBV28 and TRBJ2-1; a possible D gene is TRBD2 (5 bases). Germline loops: CDR1 MDHEN, CDR2 SYDVKM. Between the trimmed V and J ends, which lost 2 bases and 5 bases, there was a span of 16 bases. The CDR3 is made up of 16 amino acids. Here the CDR3 DNA reads TGTGCCAGCAGTTTACCAGGACTGTCTCGCCACAATGAGCAGTTCTTC. Residues: CASSLPGLSRHNEQFF.

This clonotype was recorded many times. The chain has TRBV27 and TRBJ2-1, with D perhaps matching TRBD1 or TRBD2 (5 bases each). Deletions cut 8 bases from V and 4 bases from J, with 21 bases between. Germline lookup yields CDR1 MNHEY and CDR2 SMNVEV (reference sequence). The CDR3 extends over 16 amino acids. This chain's CDR3 is CASASSSGTEYNEQFF. The CDR3 DNA follows: TGTGCCAGCGCGTCTTCCTCCGGGACGGAATACAATGAGCAGTTCTTC.

The chain links TRBV29-1 to TRBJ2-1, with 9 bases identical to TRBD2. J was trimmed by 4 bases and V by 7 bases; bases with no gene match: 5. The germline CDR1 and CDR2 sequences are SQVTM and ANQGSEA. The length of the CDR3 is 13 residues. The CDR3 bases are TGCAGCGCTTTAGCGGGAGTGTACAATGAGCAGTTCTTC. This codes for CSALAGVYNEQFF.

In its sample, this clonotype was seen many times. This chain links TRBV20-1 with TRBJ2-3, with a tentative D call TRBD1 (6 bases). The CDR3 runs to 13 residues. Trimming cost V 7 bases and J 1 base, with 12 bases left between them. Germline CDR1 is DFQATT and CDR2 is SNEGSKA (reference sequence). In DNA, the CDR3 is TGCAGTGTTGAGACAGGACGCACAGATACGCAGTATTTT. As protein: CSVETGRTDTQYF.

This clonotype was recorded many times. This chain uses TRBV6-6 with TRBJ2-3; TRBD2 aligns across 10 bases. CDR3 length: 19 residues. From germline, CDR1 is MNHNY and CDR2 SVGAGI (reference sequence). V lost 2 bases and J lost 1; bases outside the gene matches: 12. CDR3 sequence (DNA): TGTGCCAGCAGTTACCAAACCCCATTGACTAGCGGGCGCACAGATACGCAGTATTTT. Its translation is CASSYQTPLTSGRTDTQYF.

This clonotype was counted ten times or more. This chain connects TRBV6-1 to TRBJ2-3; TRBD1 matches 9 bases. The CDR3 extends over 15 amino acids. The germline CDR1 and CDR2 sequences are MNHNS and SASEGT. J lost 2 bases, V lost 6 bases, and 6 bases had no gene match. For the CDR3, the DNA is TGTGCCAGCAGCCAAGGGACAGGGTACACAGATACGCAGTATTTT. The encoded protein is CASSQGTGYTDTQYF.

This clonotype was detected only a few times. The genes are TRBV11-2 and TRBJ1-4; D is unresolved. Trimming removed 5 bases from V and 8 bases from J, with 15 bases in between. This CDR3 is 14 amino acids long. Germline V gene data show CDR1 as SGHAT and CDR2 as FQNNGV. The CDR3: CASSPLFGGEKLFF. The CDR3 DNA reads TGTGCCAGCAGCCCACTTTTTGGCGGAGAAAAACTGTTTTTT.

This clonotype has just a few counts. The J gene is TRBJ1-1, the V gene TRBV19, with D uncertain. The CDR3 has 17 amino acids. Germline loops: CDR1 LNHDA, CDR2 SQIVND (reference sequence). V lost 3 bases and J lost 0, with 17 bases in between. The CDR3 here is CASSINIGGLMNTEAFF. Here the CDR3 DNA reads TGTGCCAGTAGTATTAACATTGGCGGTCTCATGAACACTGAAGCTTTCTTT. The whole variable domain, filled in from reference TRBV19 and TRBJ1-1, reads DGGITQSPKYLFRKEGQNVTLSCEQNLNHDAMYWYRQDPGQGLRLIYYSQIVNDFQKGDIAEGYSVSREKKESFPLTVTSAQKNPTAFYLCASSINIGGLMNTEAFFGQGTRLTVV.

Only a few counts were recorded for this clonotype. The gene calls are TRBV13 and TRBJ1-4; TRBD1 might be the D (5 bases). This CDR3 spans 16 amino acids. From germline, CDR1 is PRHDT and CDR2 FYEKMQ (reference sequence). Trimming removed 4 bases at V and 5 bases at J, with 17 bases between. CDR3 amino acids: CASSSFPRRGNEKLFF. The CDR3 region has the DNA TGTGCCAGCAGCTCTTTTCCCCGTCGGGGCAATGAAAAACTGTTTTTT.

V is TRBV27 and J is TRBJ2-5, with 11 bases matching TRBD2. V lost 5 bases to trimming and J lost 5 bases; unmatched junction nucleotides: 10. The germline V gene has CDR1 MNHEY and CDR2 SMNVEV (reference sequence). This CDR3 spans 16 amino acids. The CDR3 spells CASSPLAGGPDETQYF. The DNA of the CDR3 is TGTGCCAGCAGTCCCTTAGCGGGAGGGCCCGATGAGACCCAGTACTTC.

This clonotype has ten or more counts. This CDR3 reads CASSEDIQGAGTGELFF. In DNA form, the CDR3 reads TGTGCCAGCAGTGAAGACATACAGGGGGCGGGCACCGGGGAGCTGTTTTTT. The V gene is TRBV2, the J gene TRBJ2-2; 9 bases line up with TRBD1. The germline V gene encodes CDR1 SNHLY and CDR2 FYNNEI. J gave up 4 bases and V 1 base, and 7 bases lay outside the gene matches. The CDR3 length is 17 residues.

This clonotype was recorded at least ten times. The chain carries TRBV5-6 and TRBJ2-7; D unresolved. The CDR3 runs 15 residues. Germline V gene lookup returns CDR1 SGHDT and CDR2 YYEEEE. Trimming pared 4 bases from V and 3 bases from J, leaving 17 bases between. The CDR3 spells CASSPDGNSFYEQYF. The CDR3 DNA follows: TGTGCCAGCAGCCCCGACGGCAACAGCTTCTACGAGCAGTACTTC.